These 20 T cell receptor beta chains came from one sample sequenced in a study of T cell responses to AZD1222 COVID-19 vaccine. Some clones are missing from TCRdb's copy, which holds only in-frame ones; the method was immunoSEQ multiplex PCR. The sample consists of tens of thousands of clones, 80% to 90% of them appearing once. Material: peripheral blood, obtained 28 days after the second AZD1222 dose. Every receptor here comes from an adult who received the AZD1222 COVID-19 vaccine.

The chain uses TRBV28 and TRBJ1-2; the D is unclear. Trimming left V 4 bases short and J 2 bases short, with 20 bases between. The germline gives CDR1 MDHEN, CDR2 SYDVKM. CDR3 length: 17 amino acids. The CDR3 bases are TGTGCCAGCAGTTCAGGCAAACCTTTTTATTCCAACTATGGCTACACCTTC. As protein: CASSSGKPFYSNYGYTF.

The CDR3 coding sequence is TGTGCCAGCAGACAAAACAGGGGTGGCACCGGGGAGCTGTTTTTT. Amino acid sequence: CASRQNRGGTGELFF. The chain couples TRBV3-1 (or the pseudogene TRBV3-2) to TRBJ2-2; 7 bases line up with TRBD1. The CDR3 is 15 amino acids. The junction had 8 bases not matched to a gene; V was cut back by 6 bases and J by 4 bases. Germline CDR1 LGHDT, CDR2 YNNKEL (reference sequence).

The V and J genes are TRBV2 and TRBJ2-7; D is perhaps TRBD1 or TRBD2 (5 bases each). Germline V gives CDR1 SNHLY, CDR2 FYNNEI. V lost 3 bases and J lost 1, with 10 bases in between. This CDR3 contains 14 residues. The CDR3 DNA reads TGTGCCAGCAGTGATCTCGAGGGGTCCTACGAGCAGTACTTC. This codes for CASSDLEGSYEQYF.

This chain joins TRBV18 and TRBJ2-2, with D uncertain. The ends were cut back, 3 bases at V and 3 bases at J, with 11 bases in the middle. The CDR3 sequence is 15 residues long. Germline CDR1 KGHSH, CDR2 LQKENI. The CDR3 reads CASSPTVGDTGELFF. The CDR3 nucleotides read TGTGCCAGCTCACCTACAGTGGGTGACACCGGGGAGCTGTTTTTT.

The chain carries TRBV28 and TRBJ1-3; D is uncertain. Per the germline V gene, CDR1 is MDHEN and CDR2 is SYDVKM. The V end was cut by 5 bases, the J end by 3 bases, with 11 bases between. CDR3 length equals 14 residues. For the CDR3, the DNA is TGTGCCAGCAGTAGATCACGAATTGGAAACACCATATATTTT. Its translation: CASSRSRIGNTIYF.

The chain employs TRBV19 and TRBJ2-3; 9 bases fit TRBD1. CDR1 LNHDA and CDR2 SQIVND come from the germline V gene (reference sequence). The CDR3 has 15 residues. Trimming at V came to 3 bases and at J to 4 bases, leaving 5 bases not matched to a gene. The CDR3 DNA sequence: TGTGCCAGTAGTATTAGGGACAGGGTTCCAGATACGCAGTATTTT. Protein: CASSIRDRVPDTQYF.

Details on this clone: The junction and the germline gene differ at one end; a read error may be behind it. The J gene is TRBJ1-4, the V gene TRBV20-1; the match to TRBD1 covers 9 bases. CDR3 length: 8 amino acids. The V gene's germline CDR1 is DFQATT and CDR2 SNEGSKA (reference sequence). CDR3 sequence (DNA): TGCACGGGGACAGGGATCCTGTTT. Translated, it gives CTGTGILF.

This chain's CDR3 is CASSNPGQGGGYTF. The CDR3 nucleotides read TGTGCCAGCAGTAATCCGGGACAGGGGGGTGGCTACACCTTC. The chain employs TRBV2 and TRBJ1-2, with 11 nucleotides matching TRBD1. The CDR3 runs to 14 residues. The trim removed 5 bases at V and 7 bases at J, leaving 6 bases unmatched. Per germline, CDR1 SNHLY and CDR2 FYNNEI.

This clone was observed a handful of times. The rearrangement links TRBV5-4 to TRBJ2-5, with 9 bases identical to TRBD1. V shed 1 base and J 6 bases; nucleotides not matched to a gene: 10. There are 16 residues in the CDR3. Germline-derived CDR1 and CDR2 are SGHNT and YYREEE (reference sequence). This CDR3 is CASSLTGTGKQKTQYF. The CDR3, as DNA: TGTGCCAGCAGCTTGACCGGGACAGGGAAACAAAAGACCCAGTACTTC. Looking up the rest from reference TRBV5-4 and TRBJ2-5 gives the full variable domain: ETGVTQSPTHLIKTRGQQVTLRCSSQSGHNTVSWYQQALGQGPQFIFQYYREEENGRGNFPPRFSGLQFPNYSSELNVNALELDDSALYLCASSLTGTGKQKTQYFGPGTRLLVL.

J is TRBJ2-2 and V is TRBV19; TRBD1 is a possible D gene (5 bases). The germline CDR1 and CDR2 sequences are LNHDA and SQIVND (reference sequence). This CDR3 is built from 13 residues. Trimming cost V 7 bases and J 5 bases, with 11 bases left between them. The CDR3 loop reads CASNPGSTGELFF. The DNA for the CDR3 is TGTGCCAGTAATCCAGGGTCTACCGGGGAGCTGTTTTTT.

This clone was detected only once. Written as DNA, the CDR3 is TGTGCCACCGGGCAGGGGGCAAGCACCGGGGAGCTGTTTTTT. Protein sequence: CATGQGASTGELFF. This rearrangement joins TRBV28 to TRBJ2-2, with TRBD1 matching over 8 bases. The germline V gene has CDR1 MDHEN and CDR2 SYDVKM. After removal of 10 bases from V and 4 bases from J, the junction contained 8 bases not matched to a gene. This CDR3 is 14 amino acids long. Supplemented by reference TRBV28 and TRBJ2-2, the full variable domain reads DVKVTQSSRYLVKRTGEKVFLECVQDMDHENMFWYRQDPGLGLRLIYFSYDVKMKEKGDIPEGYSVSREKKERFSLILESASTNQTSMYLCATGQGASTGELFFGEGSRLTVL.

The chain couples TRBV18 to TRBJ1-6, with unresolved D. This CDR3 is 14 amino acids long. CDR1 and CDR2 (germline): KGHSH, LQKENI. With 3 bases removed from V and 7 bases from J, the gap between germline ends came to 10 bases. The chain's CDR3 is CASSPTDLNSPLHF. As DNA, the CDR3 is TGTGCCAGCTCACCGACGGACCTCAATTCACCCCTCCACTTT.

The CDR3 here is CASSLERQGMNTEAFF. CDR3 bases: TGTGCCAGCAGCTTAGAGAGACAGGGAATGAACACTGAAGCTTTCTTT. The chain uses TRBV11-2 and TRBJ1-1; 7 positions match TRBD1. After removal of 0 bases from V and 0 bases from J, the junction contained 4 bases not matched to a gene. From germline, CDR1 is SGHAT and CDR2 FQNNGV. The CDR3 extends over 16 amino acids.

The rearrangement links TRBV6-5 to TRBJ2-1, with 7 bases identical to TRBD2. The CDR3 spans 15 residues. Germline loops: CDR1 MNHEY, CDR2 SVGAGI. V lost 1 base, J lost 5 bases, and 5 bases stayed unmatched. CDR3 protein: CASSYLTSVDNEQFF. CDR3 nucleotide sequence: TGTGCCAGCAGTTACTTAACTAGCGTCGACAATGAGCAGTTCTTC.

The CDR3 sequence is CASSRRGGAETQYF. Written as DNA, the CDR3 is TGTGCCAGCAGCCGGAGGGGGGGCGCGGAGACCCAGTACTTC. This chain joins TRBV3-1 (or the pseudogene TRBV3-2) and TRBJ2-5; perhaps TRBD2 as D (7 bases). Trimming cost V 4 bases and J 5 bases, with 14 bases left between them. The CDR3 has 14 residues. From germline, CDR1 is LGHDT and CDR2 YNNKEL (reference sequence).

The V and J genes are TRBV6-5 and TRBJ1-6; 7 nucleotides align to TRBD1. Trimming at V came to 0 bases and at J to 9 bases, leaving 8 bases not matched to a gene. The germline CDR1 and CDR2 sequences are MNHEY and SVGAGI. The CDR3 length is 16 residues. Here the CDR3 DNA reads TGTGCCAGCAGTTACTCCGATGGGCAGGGGGGTTCACCCCTCCACTTT. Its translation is CASSYSDGQGGSPLHF.

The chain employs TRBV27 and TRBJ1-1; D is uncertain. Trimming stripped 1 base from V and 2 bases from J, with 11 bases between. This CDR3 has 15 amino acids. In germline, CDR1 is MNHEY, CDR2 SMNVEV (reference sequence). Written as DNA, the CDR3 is TGTGCCAGCAGTTTATATGGCAGACCCAACACTGAAGCTTTCTTT. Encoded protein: CASSLYGRPNTEAFF.

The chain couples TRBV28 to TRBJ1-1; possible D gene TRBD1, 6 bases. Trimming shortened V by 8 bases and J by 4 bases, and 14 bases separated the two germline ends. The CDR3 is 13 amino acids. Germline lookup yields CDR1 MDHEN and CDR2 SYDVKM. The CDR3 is CASVRRGATEAFF. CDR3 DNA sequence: TGTGCCAGCGTCCGGAGGGGGGCCACTGAAGCTTTCTTT.

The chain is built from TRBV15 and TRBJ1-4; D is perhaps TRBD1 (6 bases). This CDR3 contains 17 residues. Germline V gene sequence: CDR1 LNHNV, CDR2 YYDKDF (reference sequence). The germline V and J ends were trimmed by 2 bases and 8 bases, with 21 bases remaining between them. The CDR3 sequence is CATSRPNSPKQGEKLFF. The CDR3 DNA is TGTGCCACCAGCAGACCAAACTCCCCCAAACAGGGAGAAAAACTGTTTTTT. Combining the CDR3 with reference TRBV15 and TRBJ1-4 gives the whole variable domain DAMVIQNPRYQVTQFGKPVTLSCSQTLNHNVMYWYQQKSSQAPKLLFHYYDKDFNNEADTPDNFQSRRPNTSFCFLDIRSPGLGDTAMYLCATSRPNSPKQGEKLFFGSGTQLSVL.

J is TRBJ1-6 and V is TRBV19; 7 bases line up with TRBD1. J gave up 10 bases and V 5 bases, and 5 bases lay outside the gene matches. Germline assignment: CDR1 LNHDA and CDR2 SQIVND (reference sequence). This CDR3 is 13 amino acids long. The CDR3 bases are TGTGCCAGTAGTCGACAGGGAACCTCACCCCTCCACTTT. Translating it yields CASSRQGTSPLHF.